This TCR beta chain is from a study of vaccination effects on CD4 cells after COVID-19. Turning to the study itself: They grew some 1.9 million PBMC in each well, adding 10 IU/ml IL-2 and 10 ug/ml peptides.

The repertoire was sequenced with immunoSEQ multiplex PCR; TCRdb's copy has only in-frame clones and lacks some. This sample has around 60,000 clones, with roughly 80% found just once. Comment on this clone: Its antigen remains unknown.

Following a roughly 11-day culture, CD4+ T cells were purified. On both days 3 and 7, half of the culture medium was replaced with IL-2 medium. Trimming stripped 4 bases from V and 8 bases from J, with 14 bases between. From germline, CDR1 is LGHDT and CDR2 YNNKEL (reference sequence). The CDR3 spans 13 residues. Sequences were derived from CD4+ T cells from PBMCs cultured without peptide, sampled before COVID-19 vaccination. The source of this sequence is a human donor who received a COVID-19 vaccine. The chain links TRBV3-1 (or the pseudogene TRBV3-2) to TRBJ1-2; maybe TRBD1 (5 bases). The CDR3 sequence is CASSRTNSDGYTF. CDR3 bases: TGTGCCAGCAGCCGGACAAACTCAGACGGCTACACCTTC.